Given below is one T cell receptor beta chain in context. Its antigen is not known. No patient received treatment before thyroid surgery. The V gene lost 5 bases and the J gene lost 8 bases, with 15 bases spanning the gap. The CDR3 extends over 13 amino acids. Original handling: To classify distant metastasis in papillary thyroid cancer, a model was built from CDR3 differences across clinicopathological groups. Via MiXCR, TCRdb re-called the PCR reads. In this record, the V and J calls reflect TCRdb's handling and not the investigators' own analysis. The sample gives about 10,000 clones, over 25% of which show up once; 9.8% is in the top ten. The data were obtained in a study of metastatic and nonmetastatic thyroid tumors. In the study overall: For malignant and benign thyroid patients, tumor or nodule tissue and blood were the sources whose repertoires were compared.

General study points: Compared with benign nodules, malignant thyroid tumors were reported to have significantly higher TCR beta diversity in both blood and tumor.

The chain joins TRBV12-3 or TRBV12-4 to TRBJ1-2, with a tentative D call TRBD1 (6 bases). The receptor's source is a female donor with papillary thyroid cancer or a benign thyroid nodule (not recorded which). Some clones in this sample may be carry-over from other donors' samples. The sequencing input was tumor tissue. CDR3 in DNA: TGTGCCAGCAGTATCGCGGGGGCGCGGGGCTACACCTTC. Translated, it gives CASSIAGARGYTF.